Shown below are 21 T cell receptor beta chains from a single sample sequenced in a study of T cell responses to AZD1222 COVID-19 vaccine (dated by TCRdb to 2020 to 2022). Per the publication, the time point label means: baseline before first vaccination. Library creation used the immunoSEQ multiplex PCR assay. TCRdb re-hosts the immuneACCESS table, in-frame sequences only. Its copies lack some clones; in the studies checked, an unresolved V gene accounts for under half of them, and the cause for the rest is not known. For this sample the table gives about 140,000 clones, of which approximately 90% were detected only once. The top ten hold about 4.8% of the sample. This sample comprised peripheral blood, obtained on day 0 of AZD1222 vaccination. Receptors originate from an adult in good health.

The chain carries TRBV19 and TRBJ2-3; D call uncertain. Germline-derived CDR1 and CDR2 are LNHDA and SQIVND (reference sequence). CDR3 length: 12 residues. Trimming cost V 7 bases and J 2 bases, with 7 bases left between them. The CDR3 here is CASTRATDTQYF. The CDR3 DNA is TGTGCCAGTACTAGGGCCACAGATACGCAGTATTTT.

This sequence joins TRBV5-1 and TRBJ1-1, with a tentative D call TRBD1 (6 bases). CDR1 and CDR2 from the germline V gene are SGHRS and YFSETQ. V dropped 2 bases and J dropped 2 bases, with 19 bases sitting between them. The CDR3 has 17 amino acids. CDR3 region: CASSFLQGFPENTEAFF. CDR3 sequence (DNA): TGCGCCAGCAGCTTCTTACAGGGCTTTCCGGAAAACACTGAAGCTTTCTTT.

The chain combines TRBV27 with TRBJ1-5; D not resolved. The V end was cut by 6 bases, the J end by 0 bases, with 9 bases between. This CDR3 is 14 amino acids long. The germline V gene encodes CDR1 MNHEY and CDR2 SMNVEV (reference sequence). In DNA form, the CDR3 reads TGTGCCAGCAGCTTAGATCCTAGCAATCAGCCCCAGCATTTT. It translates to CASSLDPSNQPQHF.

This chain uses TRBV5-5 with TRBJ1-2, with D perhaps matching TRBD1 (5 bases). The germline V and J ends were trimmed by 4 bases and 6 bases, with 19 bases remaining between them. The CDR3 has 15 residues. Looked up from germline, CDR1 is SGHKS and CDR2 is YYEKEE (reference sequence). This CDR3 reads CASSPTGGFKDGYTF. For the CDR3, the DNA is TGTGCCAGCAGCCCCACCGGGGGGTTTAAGGATGGCTACACCTTC.

The V gene is TRBV5-6, the J gene TRBJ1-2; 7 nucleotides match TRBD1. CDR3 length: 15 amino acids. The V gene end was trimmed by 4 bases and the J gene end by 3 bases; junction bases not matched to a gene: 9. Germline lookup yields CDR1 SGHDT and CDR2 YYEEEE. The CDR3 region has the DNA TGTGCCAGCAGCCCCAGGGTACAGGGGTACTATGGCTACACCTTC. This encodes CASSPRVQGYYGYTF.

The chain links TRBV5-6 to TRBJ1-1, with 9 bases matching TRBD1. This CDR3 region has 13 residues. V shed 2 bases, J shed 8 bases, and the junction held 4 bases outside the gene matches. CDR1 and CDR2 from the germline V gene are SGHDT and YYEEEE. The CDR3 coding sequence is TGTGCCAGCAGCTTTACCGGGACAGGGGAAGCTTTCTTT. Translated: CASSFTGTGEAFF. The variable domain in full, completed from reference TRBV5-6 and TRBJ1-1, reads DAGVTQSPTHLIKTRGQQVTLRCSPKSGHDTVSWYQQALGQGPQFIFQYYEEEERQRGNFPDRFSGHQFPNYSSELNVNALLLGDSALYLCASSFTGTGEAFFGQGTRLTVV.

The chain is built from TRBV2 and TRBJ1-4, with TRBD1 matching over 9 bases. The germline V gene encodes CDR1 SNHLY and CDR2 FYNNEI. J gave up 6 bases and V 10 bases, and 6 bases lay outside the gene matches. CDR3 size: 13 residues. The DNA for the CDR3 is TGTGCCAATAAACAGGGGGCGGATGAAAAACTGTTTTTT. Translation gives CANKQGADEKLFF.

V and J are TRBV6-1 and TRBJ2-3; TRBD1 matches 10 bases. Trimming took 4 bases from V and 2 from J; bases not matched to a gene: 3. The CDR3 covers 15 residues. The germline V gene has CDR1 MNHNS and CDR2 SASEGT. CDR3 sequence reads: CASSAGTGDTDTQYF. In DNA, the CDR3 is TGTGCCAGCAGTGCCGGGACAGGGGACACAGATACGCAGTATTTT.

The chain links TRBV7-8 to TRBJ1-1; D is unresolved. CDR1 and CDR2 (germline): SGHVS, FQNEAQ. This CDR3 region has 15 residues. Trimming shortened V by 5 bases and J by 6 bases, and 19 bases separated the two germline ends. CDR3: CASSLTLIVTSEAFF. CDR3 bases: TGTGCCAGCAGCCTGACGTTGATAGTGACGTCTGAAGCTTTCTTT.

This chain links TRBV7-6 with TRBJ1-1; unclear D gene. Trimming pared 6 bases from V and 1 base from J, leaving 6 bases between. Per germline, CDR1 SGHVS and CDR2 FNYEAQ. The CDR3 runs 12 residues. CDR3 region: CASSYWNTEAFF. The CDR3, as DNA: TGTGCCAGCAGTTATTGGAACACTGAAGCTTTCTTT.

The chain carries TRBV5-1 and TRBJ2-3, with 8 bases identical to TRBD1. Germline loops: CDR1 SGHRS, CDR2 YFSETQ. With 4 bases clipped from V and 4 bases from J, the junction kept 5 bases outside the gene matches. The CDR3 spans 14 residues. In nucleotides, the CDR3 is TGCGCCAGCAGCCCAGGGGGCGCGGCAGATACGCAGTATTTT. Translation gives CASSPGGAADTQYF.

The rearrangement uses TRBV11-1 and TRBJ2-3; either TRBD1 or TRBD2 may supply D (7 bases each). The CDR3 totals 15 residues. V lost 7 bases to trimming and J lost 2 bases, with 16 bases between them. Germline V gives CDR1 SGHAT, CDR2 FQDESV (reference sequence). Here the CDR3 DNA reads TGTGCCAGCACCCTGCAGGGGGGGGCCACAGATACGCAGTATTTT. Protein sequence: CASTLQGGATDTQYF.

The chain combines TRBV5-1 with TRBJ2-7; 10 nucleotides agree with TRBD1. The germline V gene encodes CDR1 SGHRS and CDR2 YFSETQ. The V segment lost 4 bases and the J segment 2 bases; nucleotides outside the gene matches: 3. CDR3 length equals 14 residues. The CDR3 nucleotides are TGCGCCAGCAGCGCTGGACAGGGGGCCTACGAGCAGTACTTC. It yields the protein CASSAGQGAYEQYF.

The V gene is TRBV11-2, the J gene TRBJ2-7; TRBD1 aligns across 8 bases. Germline CDR1 is SGHAT and CDR2 is FQNNGV. The CDR3 totals 12 residues. The junction had 8 bases not matched to a gene; V was cut back by 11 bases and J by 5 bases. For the CDR3, the DNA is TGTGCCGCTGGCGGACAGGGCGACGAGCAGTACTTC. It translates to CAAGGQGDEQYF.

The genes are TRBV7-9 and TRBJ2-7; D is uncertain. Trimming took off 3 bases at V and 5 bases at J, with 8 bases between the two ends. Germline V lookup: CDR1 SEHNR, CDR2 FQNEAQ (reference sequence). The length of the CDR3 is 12 residues. CDR3 nucleotides: TGTGCCAGCAGCTTGGGCCCCAACGAGCAGTACTTC. Its protein product is CASSLGPNEQYF.

The chain employs TRBV18 and TRBJ1-1; D is unclear. The CDR3 sequence is 16 residues long. Trimming stripped 6 bases from V and 1 base from J, with 18 bases between. Per the germline V gene, CDR1 is KGHSH and CDR2 is LQKENI. CDR3 coding DNA: TGTGCCAGCTCGTCTCCTACCAGGACGGAGAACACTGAAGCTTTCTTT. Protein: CASSSPTRTENTEAFF.

This clone was recorded a few times. V is TRBV19 and J is TRBJ2-2; D unresolved. The CDR3 runs to 14 residues. The V end lost 5 bases, the J end lost 5 bases, and 12 bases lay between the germline ends. The germline gives CDR1 LNHDA, CDR2 SQIVND (reference sequence). The CDR3 is CASSVSKSTGELFF. CDR3 coding DNA: TGTGCCAGTAGTGTTAGCAAGAGTACCGGGGAGCTGTTTTTT.

This chain's CDR3 is CASSLWINTEAFF. CDR3 coding DNA: TGTGCCAGCAGTTTATGGATTAACACTGAAGCTTTCTTT. The genes are TRBV12-3 or TRBV12-4 and TRBJ1-1; D not certain. V dropped 2 bases and J dropped 2 bases, with 6 bases sitting between them. This CDR3 has 13 residues.

This clone was counted a few times. V usage is TRBV2 and J usage is TRBJ2-7, with 8 bases lining up with TRBD1. CDR3 length: 13 amino acids. V was pared by 9 bases and J by 6 bases, with 10 bases of the junction left unmatched. Germline values: CDR1 SNHLY, CDR2 FYNNEI. The CDR3 loop reads CASRRAGTGEQYF. CDR3 bases: TGTGCCAGTCGCAGGGCAGGGACAGGCGAGCAGTACTTC.

This clone was observed a few times. The chain joins TRBV30 to TRBJ2-7; D could derive from TRBD1 or TRBD2 (5 bases each). The CDR3 totals 11 residues. Deletions cut 1 base from V and 6 bases from J, with 7 bases between. CDR1 is GTSNPN and CDR2 is SVGIG in the germline V gene (reference sequence). The CDR3 DNA reads TGTGCCTGGAGTGACGGGGCCGAGCAGTACTTC. This encodes CAWSDGAEQYF.

The chain joins TRBV5-1 to TRBJ2-3; D perhaps matches TRBD1 (6 bases). The germline V gene has CDR1 SGHRS and CDR2 YFSETQ. V lost 0 bases to trimming and J lost 6 bases, with 14 bases between them. The CDR3 covers 15 residues. CDR3 region: CASSLGGLPRDTQYF. CDR3 sequence (DNA): TGCGCCAGCAGCTTGGGGGGGCTCCCGAGGGATACGCAGTATTTT.